This T cell receptor (beta chain) was observed in a study of CD8 T cells in ankylosing spondylitis. Study-level points and caveats: Earlier work had already found some motif variants in reactive arthritis synovial fluid and blood. Peripheral blood samples showed relatively rare disease-linked clones, and these clones were CD8+. Among TCR beta sequences, a motif of under ten highly homologous variants appeared characteristic of ankylosing spondylitis blood. Significantly higher representation of disease-linked clones was reported for matched ankylosing spondylitis synovial fluid.

By quantitative 5'-RACE with molecular barcodes, the TCR beta libraries were made. TCRdb processed the 5' RACE reads anew with MiXCR; each CDR3 protein has one entry. This table has a few hundred thousand distinct CDR3 sequences, approximately 20% appearing once. Only a few counts were recorded for this clonotype. Its cognate antigen is unknown. CDR1 ENHRY and CDR2 SYGVKD come from the germline V gene. J gave up 0 bases and V 8 bases, and 3 bases lay outside the gene matches. The CDR3 contains 13 residues. This TCR came from a male donor with ankylosing spondylitis. This rearrangement joins TRBV10-3 to TRBJ2-7; TRBD2 matches at 8 bases. Material for sequencing was blood, either unsorted or a sorted T cell fraction (not recorded which). This CDR3 is CAIESGSSYEQYF. The CDR3, as DNA: TGTGCCATCGAAAGCGGGAGCTCCTACGAGCAGTACTTC.